The source of this TCR beta chain is a study of T cells in Graves' hyperthyroidism and ophthalmopathy. Researchers took RNA transcripts and amplified the TCR beta CDR3 regions from them. RT-PCR in the first round (using the HTBI primer set) targeted the TCR CDR3. TCRdb passed the multiplex PCR reads through MiXCR, listing each CDR3 protein once. The sample has under 800,000 distinct CDR3 sequences, approximately 14% seen once. This CDR3 has 14 residues. V lost 6 bases to trimming and J lost 4 bases, with 19 bases between them. CDR1 and CDR2 from the germline V gene are DFQATT and SNEGSKA (reference sequence). The hyperthyroidism patients had all been newly diagnosed, and their disease duration was under 2 months. Their ages ranged from 18 to 65 years.

The sequence was collected from a woman younger than 30 with Graves' hyperthyroidism. The chain couples TRBV20-1 to TRBJ2-7, with a weak D call TRBD2 (6 bases). Input material: blood. Written as DNA, the CDR3 is TGCAGTGCAACCCGGGACTTCCGCGAGTACGAGCAGTACTTC. The encoded protein is CSATRDFREYEQYF.